The rows below give T cell receptor beta chains drawn from one sample of a study of cytomegalovirus exposure and HLA in healthy donors. Assay: immunoSEQ multiplex PCR; the TCRdb copy retains only in-frame clones and omits some. Its listing shows 190,000 or so clones. The sample was PBMCs. These receptor sequences come from a boy younger than 18 in good health and CMV-seronegative. Each CDR3 is given with its conserved first and last residue. D genes are given only for firm matches.

cdr3_nt	cdr3_aa	v_call	j_call	d_call
TGCGCCAGCAAAATCAGGGGACCCATGAACACTGAAGCTTTCTTT	CASKIRGPMNTEAFF	TRBV5-1	TRBJ1-1	NA
TGTGCCAGCAGCTTTAGGACAGGGCAGACTGAAGCTTTCTTT	CASSFRTGQTEAFF	TRBV28	TRBJ1-1	TRBD1
TGTGCCAGTAGTATGTGGTCCGGGACAGAGTACGGCTACACCTTC	CASSMWSGTEYGYTF	TRBV19	TRBJ1-2	TRBD1
TGCAGCGGGGACCCTTTGGGACAGGGAACTAACTATGGCTACACCTTC	CSGDPLGQGTNYGYTF	TRBV29-1	TRBJ1-2	TRBD1
TGTGCCAGCAGCTTAGGGTCTGGCGGGGGCTCCTACAATGAGCAGTTCTTC	CASSLGSGGGSYNEQFF	TRBV7-3	TRBJ2-1	TRBD2
TGTGCCAGCAGTTATATATCAGGGGATTATCAGCCCCAGCATTTT	CASSYISGDYQPQHF	TRBV6-6	TRBJ1-5	NA
TGTGCCAGCAGTTTCTCCGCGGGGTGGGAGCAGTACTTC	CASSFSAGWEQYF	TRBV27	TRBJ2-7	NA
TGCGCCAGCAGCTTGGGGCAGGGTAGGAATGAGCAGTTCTTC	CASSLGQGRNEQFF	TRBV5-1	TRBJ2-1	NA
TGTGCCAGCGCCCGTGACCAGGGAGGACCCTATGGCTACACCTTC	CASARDQGGPYGYTF	TRBV2	TRBJ1-2	NA
TGTGCCAGCAGCCAGGGCGGCGGGAACACTGAAGCTTTCTTT	CASSQGGGNTEAFF	TRBV7-3	TRBJ1-1	NA
TGTGCCTGGTCCGGACAGGGACTTTTGTACGAGCAGTACTTC	CAWSGQGLLYEQYF	TRBV30	TRBJ2-7	TRBD1
TGTGCCAGCAGTTTATCGATCAGCGGGGGCGTCCACGAGCAGTACTTC	CASSLSISGGVHEQYF	TRBV27	TRBJ2-7	TRBD2
TGTGCCAGCAGCCGGAGCGACAGGCCCACTGAAGCTTTCTTT	CASSRSDRPTEAFF	TRBV7-9	TRBJ1-1	NA
TGTGCCAGCAGCAAGAACCGGGACAGGGGTCGGGGCTACACCTTC	CASSKNRDRGRGYTF	TRBV21-1	TRBJ1-2	NA
TGTGCCAGTAGATTGAGGGGACAGGAAACAGATACGCAGTATTTT	CASRLRGQETDTQYF	TRBV19	TRBJ2-3	TRBD1
TGTGCCAGTCTCCAGAACGACAGGGGACTCAACACTGAAGCTTTCTTT	CASLQNDRGLNTEAFF	TRBV19	TRBJ1-1	TRBD1
TGTGCTAGTGGCTCTATAAAGGGGACAGGGAGGGAAGGGGCTTTCTTT	CASGSIKGTGREGAFF	TRBV12-5	TRBJ1-1	TRBD1
TGTGCCAGCAGCCGGACAGGGGGCAATGAAAAACTGTTTTTT	CASSRTGGNEKLFF	TRBV7-6	TRBJ1-4	TRBD1
TGTGCCTGGAGTCCACTAGAAACCCGCTACGAGCAGTACTTC	CAWSPLETRYEQYF	TRBV30	TRBJ2-7	NA
TGCGCCAGCAGCTTGGGCCGGCAAGAGACCCAGTACTTC	CASSLGRQETQYF	TRBV5-1	TRBJ2-5	NA
TGTGCCAGCAGTCGCAAAGGACAGGGAAACCACGAGCAGTACTTC	CASSRKGQGNHEQYF	TRBV13	TRBJ2-7	TRBD1
TGTGCCAGCAGCCTACCAGGGGGCGCCTCCTACGAGCGGTACTTC	CASSLPGGASYERYF	TRBV5-6	TRBJ2-7	TRBD1